The sequence of this TCR beta chain was determined in a study of cytomegalovirus exposure and HLA in healthy donors. General observations from the study: It was 150 to 200 TCR beta chains that were listed as cytomegalovirus-associated. TCR beta chains associated with HLA were, in a later analysis, more clonally expanded than equally common others. In a later analysis, TCR beta V- and J-gene trimming showed a link to a missense DCLRE1C variant.

This clone was counted a single time. Its antigen is not identified. Researchers ran the PCR with 60 Vbeta and 13 Jbeta primers. As originally analysed: Around 80 million unique TCR beta chains, about 11 million of them shared, were counted by a later analysis. Clones were read by immunoSEQ multiplex PCR, and TCRdb kept only the in-frame ones, dropping some. V, J and clone size are taken as reported in that table, and D and trimming were inferred from the DNA itself. The sample lists about 110,000 clones, roughly four fifths occurring once. Germline V gene data show CDR1 as SGHNT and CDR2 as YYREEE (reference sequence). V was clipped by 4 bases and J by 2 bases, with 16 bases between them. CDR3 length: 16 residues.

This TCR was sampled from a man in his late teens or twenties in good health and CMV-seronegative. Specimen: PBMCs. V and J are TRBV5-4 and TRBJ1-3; TRBD1 might be the D (6 bases). CDR3 residues: CASSPDRTYPGNTIYF. The CDR3 DNA is TGTGCCAGCAGCCCGGACAGAACGTACCCTGGAAACACCATATATTTT.